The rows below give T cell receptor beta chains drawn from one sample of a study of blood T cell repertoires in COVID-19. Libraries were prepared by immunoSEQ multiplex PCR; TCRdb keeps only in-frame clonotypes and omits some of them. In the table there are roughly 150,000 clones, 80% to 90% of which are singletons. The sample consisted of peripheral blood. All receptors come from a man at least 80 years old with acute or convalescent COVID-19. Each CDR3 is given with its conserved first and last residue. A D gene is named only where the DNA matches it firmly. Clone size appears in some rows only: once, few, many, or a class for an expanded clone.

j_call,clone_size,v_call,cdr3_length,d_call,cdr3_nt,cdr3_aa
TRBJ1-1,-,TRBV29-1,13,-,TGCAGCGAGCGCCAGGGAGGGGGGACTGAAGCTTTCTTT,CSERQGGGTEAFF
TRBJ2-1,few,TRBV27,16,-,TGTGCCAGCAGTTTCCCCGGACAGAACTCCTACAATGAGCAGTTCTTC,CASSFPGQNSYNEQFF
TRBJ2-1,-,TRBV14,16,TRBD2,TGTGCCAGCAGCCCCACCTTAGCGGGAGGGTTCAATGAGCAGTTCTTC,CASSPTLAGGFNEQFF
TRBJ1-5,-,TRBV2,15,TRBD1,TGTGCCAGCAGAGAGGGACAGCTGGGCAATCAGCCCCAGCATTTT,CASREGQLGNQPQHF
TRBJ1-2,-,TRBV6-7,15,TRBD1,TGTGCCAGCAGATGCCGGGACAGGGCTATTCTCGGCTACACCTTC,CASRCRDRAILGYTF
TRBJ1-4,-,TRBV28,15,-,TGTGCCAGCAGTTCATACAGGGTGGCTAATGAAAAACTGTTTTTT,CASSSYRVANEKLFF
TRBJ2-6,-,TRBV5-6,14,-,TGTGCCAGCAGTCGGACATCTGGGGCCAACGTCCTGACTTTC,CASSRTSGANVLTF
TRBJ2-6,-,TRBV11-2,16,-,TGTGCCAGCAGCTCATCCGGGAGCTCTGGGGCCAACGTCCTGACTTTC,CASSSSGSSGANVLTF
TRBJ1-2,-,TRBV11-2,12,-,TGTGCCAGCCCGCTCGGACAGCTAGAGTACACCTTC,CASPLGQLEYTF
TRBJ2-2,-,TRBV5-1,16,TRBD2,TGCGCCAGCAGCTTGGATCCTAGCGGAAACACCGGGGAGCTGTTTTTT,CASSLDPSGNTGELFF
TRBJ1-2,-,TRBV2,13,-,TGTGCCAGCACAGGAGACAGTAACTATGGCTACACCTTC,CASTGDSNYGYTF
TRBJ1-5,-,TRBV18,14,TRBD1,TGTGCCAGCTCACCACCGGGACAGGGTCAGCCCCAGCATTTT,CASSPPGQGQPQHF
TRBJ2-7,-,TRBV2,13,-,TGTGCCAGCAGTGAAGCGGCCATGTACGAGCAGTACTTC,CASSEAAMYEQYF
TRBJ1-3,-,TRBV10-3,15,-,TGTGCCATCAGTGGACAGGTGGGGTCTGGAAACACCATATATTTT,CAISGQVGSGNTIYF
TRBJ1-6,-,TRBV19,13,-,TGTGCCAGTAGTAACCTATATAATTCACCCCTCCACTTT,CASSNLYNSPLHF
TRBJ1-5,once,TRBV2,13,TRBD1,TGTGCCAGCAGTGAGACAGGGGGTCAGCCCCAGCATTTT,CASSETGGQPQHF
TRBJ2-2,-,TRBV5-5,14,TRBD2,TGTGCCAGCTGGACTAGCGGGGCCATGGGGGAGCTGTTTTTT,CASWTSGAMGELFF
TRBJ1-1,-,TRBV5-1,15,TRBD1,TGCGCCAGCAGCGCCCGGACAGGAATGAACACTGAAGCTTTCTTT,CASSARTGMNTEAFF
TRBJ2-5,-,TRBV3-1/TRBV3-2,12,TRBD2,TGTGCCAGCAGAACTAGCGTCGAGACCCAGTACTTC,CASRTSVETQYF
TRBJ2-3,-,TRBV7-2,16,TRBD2,TGTGCCAGCAGCTTAGACAGCGGGGGTACCACAGATACGCAGTATTTT,CASSLDSGGTTDTQYF
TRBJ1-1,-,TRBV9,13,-,TGTGCCAGCAGCGCCGTAACGGGGACTGAAGCTTTCTTT,CASSAVTGTEAFF
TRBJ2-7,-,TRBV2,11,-,TGTGCCAGCACCAGGTCGTACGAGCAGTACTTC,CASTRSYEQYF
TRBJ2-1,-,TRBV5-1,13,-,TGCGCCAGCAGCTTGGCCACAAGATTTGAGCAGTTCTTC,CASSLATRFEQFF
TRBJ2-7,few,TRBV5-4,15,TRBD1,TGTGCCAGCAGCTTGGCCCCAGGGGGCTCCTACGAGCAGTACTTC,CASSLAPGGSYEQYF
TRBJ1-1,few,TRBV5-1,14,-,TGCGCCAGCAGCTTTGCCAGGCCCGACACTGAAGCTTTCTTT,CASSFARPDTEAFF
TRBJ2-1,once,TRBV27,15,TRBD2,TGTGCCAGCAGTGGGACTAGCGGGAGAATTAATGAGCAGTTCTTC,CASSGTSGRINEQFF
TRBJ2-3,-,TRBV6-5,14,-,TGTGCCAGCAGGAGCCCAGGGGGCACAGATACGCAGTATTTT,CASRSPGGTDTQYF
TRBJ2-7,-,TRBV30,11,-,TGTGCCTGGGCTAGCGATTACGAGCAGTACTTC,CAWASDYEQYF
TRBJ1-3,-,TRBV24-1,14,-,TGTGCCACCAGTGCATCAGGCTCTGGAAACACCATATATTTT,CATSASGSGNTIYF
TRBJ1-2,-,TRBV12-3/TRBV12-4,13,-,TGTGCCAGCAGTCAGACACCCAAATATGGCTACACCTTC,CASSQTPKYGYTF
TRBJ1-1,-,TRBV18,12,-,TGTGCCAGCTCAGGCACAGGTACTGAAGCTTTCTTT,CASSGTGTEAFF
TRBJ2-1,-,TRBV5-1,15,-,TGCGCCAGCAGCACCCGGGACTCGAACTACAATGAGCAGTTCTTC,CASSTRDSNYNEQFF
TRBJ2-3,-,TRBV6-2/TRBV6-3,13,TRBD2,TGTGCCAGCAGTTACTTAGGACTAGTTGAGCAGTATTTT,CASSYLGLVEQYF
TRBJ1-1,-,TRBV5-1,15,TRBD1,TGCGCCAGCAGCTTGGGGCAGGGGGCTAACACTGAAGCTTTCTTT,CASSLGQGANTEAFF
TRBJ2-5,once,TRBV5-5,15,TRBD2,TGTGCCAGCAGCCAAGGACTAGCGGGAGCCGAGACCCAGTACTTC,CASSQGLAGAETQYF
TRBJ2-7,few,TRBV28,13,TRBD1,TGTGCCAGCAGTCTGACAGGGGTCAACGAGCAGTACTTC,CASSLTGVNEQYF
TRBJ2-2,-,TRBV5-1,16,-,TGCGCCAGCAGCTTGCGCGGGACGGGGAACACCGGGGAGCTGTTTTTT,CASSLRGTGNTGELFF
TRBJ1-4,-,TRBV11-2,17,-,TGTGCCAGCAGCTTAGGGGTGCTGGCCGGAGGTAATGAAAAACTGTTTTTT,CASSLGVLAGGNEKLFF
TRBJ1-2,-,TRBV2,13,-,TGTGCCAGCAGTGAAGCGTACAGCTATGGCTACACCTTC,CASSEAYSYGYTF
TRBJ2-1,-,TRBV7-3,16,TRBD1,TGTGCCAGCAGCTACGGTTCGGGACAGGGTTACAATGAGCAGTTCTTC,CASSYGSGQGYNEQFF
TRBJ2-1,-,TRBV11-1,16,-,TGTGCCAGCAGCCAGAGGGTCAGGCTTGGTTACAATGAGCAGTTCTTC,CASSQRVRLGYNEQFF
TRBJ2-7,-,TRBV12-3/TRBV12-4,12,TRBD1,TGTGCCAGCAGCGAGACAGGGCTCGAGCAGTACTTC,CASSETGLEQYF
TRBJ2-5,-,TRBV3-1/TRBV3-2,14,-,TGTGCCAGCAGCCAAGACGGTCTCCAAGAGACCCAGTACTTC,CASSQDGLQETQYF
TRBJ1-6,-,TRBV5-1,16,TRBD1,TGCGCCAGCAGCTTGGATCCGGGACAGGTTTGGACACCCCTCCACTTT,CASSLDPGQVWTPLHF
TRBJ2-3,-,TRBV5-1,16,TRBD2,TGCGCCAGCAGCTTGGGAGGCGGGAGGGACACAGATACGCAGTATTTT,CASSLGGGRDTDTQYF
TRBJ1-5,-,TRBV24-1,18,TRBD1,TGTGCCACCAGTGACCCAGGACAGGAACCTTACAATGATCAGCCCCAGCATTTT,CATSDPGQEPYNDQPQHF
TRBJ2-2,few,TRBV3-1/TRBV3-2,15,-,TGTGCCAGCAGCCAACCCTACCTGGGCTCCGGGGAGCTGTTTTTT,CASSQPYLGSGELFF
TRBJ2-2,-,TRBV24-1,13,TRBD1,TGTGCCACCGGACAGGGTTGGGGCGGGGAGCTGTTTTTT,CATGQGWGGELFF
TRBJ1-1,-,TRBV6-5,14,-,TGTGCCAGCATGGGGGCAAATATGGACACTGAAGCTTTCTTT,CASMGANMDTEAFF
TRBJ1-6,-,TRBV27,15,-,TGTGCCAGCAGGTTAACCAGATTCGAGGGTTCACCCCTCCACTTT,CASRLTRFEGSPLHF
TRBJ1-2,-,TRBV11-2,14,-,TGTGCCAGCAGCTTAGGATCTGGGAGCTATGGCTACACCTTC,CASSLGSGSYGYTF
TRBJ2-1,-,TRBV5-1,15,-,TGCGCCAGCAGCTTGGCCGCCACACTGAGGAATGAGCAGTTCTTC,CASSLAATLRNEQFF
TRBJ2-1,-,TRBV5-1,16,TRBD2,TGCGCCAGCAGCACCGCCCTTAGCGGGGGAGGAAATGAGCAGTTCTTC,CASSTALSGGGNEQFF